This T cell receptor (beta chain) is drawn from a study of blood T cell repertoires in COVID-19. In the study overall: Donors in the United States, Italy and Spain gave samples during acute or convalescent COVID-19. In each case, the material was cDNA or gDNA derived from T cells, B-cell-depleted T cells, or PBMCs.

Germline V gene sequence: CDR1 LNHDA, CDR2 SQIVND (reference sequence). The CDR3 extends over 17 amino acids. V gave up 1 base and J gave up 1 base, with 15 bases separating them. The assay was immunoSEQ multiplex PCR, and TCRdb's table has in-frame clones only and misses some. The sample holds roughly 57,000 clones, more than 60% seen once. This chain joins TRBV19 and TRBJ2-3; weak D call: TRBD2 (5 bases). The sequenced sample consisted of peripheral blood. The sequence was collected from a woman in her 70s with acute or convalescent COVID-19. Here the CDR3 reads CASSIAVSTRGTDTQYF. The CDR3 nucleotides read TGTGCCAGTAGTATAGCCGTGAGTACTAGAGGCACAGATACGCAGTATTTT.